Reported below is one T cell receptor (beta chain). These data belong to a study of cytomegalovirus exposure and HLA in healthy donors. Study-level background: In a previous analysis, 110 million or so unique TCR beta sequences were found from 150 million to 200 million T cells.

The CDR3 consists of 13 residues. Losses at the gene ends were 1 base for V and 6 bases for J; bases not matched to a gene: 3. Germline V lookup: CDR1 SEHNR, CDR2 FQNEAQ (reference sequence). The PCR employed 60 Vbeta primers together with 13 Jbeta primers. Profiling relied on immunoSEQ multiplex PCR, and the TCRdb table lists in-frame clones only, not all of them. Its table lists 200,000 to 250,000 clones. The sample consisted of PBMCs. This receptor was identified in a woman under 40 in good health and CMV-seropositive. The chain couples TRBV7-9 to TRBJ2-7, with 7 bases fitting TRBD1. CDR3 bases: TGTGCCAGCAGCTTAGAGGGGGCGTCCGAGCAGTACTTC. Its protein product is CASSLEGASEQYF.